This TCR beta chain appears in the sequencing data of a study of T-cell memory formation after mild COVID-19. Unmatched junction bases numbered 8, after V lost 4 bases and J lost 5 bases. CDR3 length equals 15 residues. Germline CDR1 reads SGHNT; CDR2 reads YYREEE (reference sequence). Via MiXCR, TCRdb re-called the 5' RACE reads, giving one row per CDR3 protein. The data show 350,000 to 450,000 distinct CDR3 sequences, 15% to 20% seen once. The TCR sequence derives from an adult woman who had mild COVID-19 (a few samples of this study predate the infection). Cell type and time point are not known. The chain has TRBV5-4 and TRBJ2-3; 9 bases fit TRBD1. What was sequenced was PBMCs or a T cell subset sorted from them (not recorded which). The CDR3 DNA reads TGTGCCAGCAGCCCCAGGACAGGGGTGAAAGATACGCAGTATTTT. It specifies CASSPRTGVKDTQYF.